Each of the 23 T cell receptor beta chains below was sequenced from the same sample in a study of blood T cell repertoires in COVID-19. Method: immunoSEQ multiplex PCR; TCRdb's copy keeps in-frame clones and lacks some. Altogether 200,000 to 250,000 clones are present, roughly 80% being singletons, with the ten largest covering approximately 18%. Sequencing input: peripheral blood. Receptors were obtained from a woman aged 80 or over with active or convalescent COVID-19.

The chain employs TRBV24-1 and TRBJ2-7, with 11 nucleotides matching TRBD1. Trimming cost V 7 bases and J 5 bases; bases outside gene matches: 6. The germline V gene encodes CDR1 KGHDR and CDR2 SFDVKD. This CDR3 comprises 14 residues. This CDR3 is CATSRTGGPNEQYF. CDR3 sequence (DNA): TGTGCCACCAGCCGGACAGGGGGCCCCAACGAGCAGTACTTC.

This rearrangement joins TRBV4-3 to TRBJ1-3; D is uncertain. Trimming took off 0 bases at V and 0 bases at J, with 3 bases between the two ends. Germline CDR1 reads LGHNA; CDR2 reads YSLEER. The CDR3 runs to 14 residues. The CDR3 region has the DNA TGCGCCAGCAGCCAAGACAGCTCTGGAAACACCATATATTTT. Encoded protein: CASSQDSSGNTIYF.

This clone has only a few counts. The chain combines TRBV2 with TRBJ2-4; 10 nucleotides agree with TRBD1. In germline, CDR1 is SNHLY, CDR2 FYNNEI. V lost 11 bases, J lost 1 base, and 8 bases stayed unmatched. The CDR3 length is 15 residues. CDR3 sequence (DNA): TGTGCCGGATGCCGGGACAGGGGTGCCAAAAACATTCAGTACTTC. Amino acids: CAGCRDRGAKNIQYF. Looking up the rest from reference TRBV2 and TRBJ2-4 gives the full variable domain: EPEVTQTPSHQVTQMGQEVILRCVPISNHLYFYWYRQILGQKVEFLVSFYNNEISEKSEIFDDQFSVERPDGSNFTLKIRSTKLEDSAMYFCAGCRDRGAKNIQYFGAGTRLSVL.

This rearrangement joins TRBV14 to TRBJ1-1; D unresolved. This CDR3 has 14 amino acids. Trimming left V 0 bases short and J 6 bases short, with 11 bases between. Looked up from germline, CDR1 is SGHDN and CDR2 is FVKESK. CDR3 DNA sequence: TGTGCCAGCAGCCAAGACGGGAGGCATCCTGAAGCTTTCTTT. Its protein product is CASSQDGRHPEAFF.

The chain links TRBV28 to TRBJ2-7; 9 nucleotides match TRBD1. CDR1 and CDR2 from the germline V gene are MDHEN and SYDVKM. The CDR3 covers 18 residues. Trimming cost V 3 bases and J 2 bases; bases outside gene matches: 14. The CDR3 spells CASSLLGGGTGSTYEQYF. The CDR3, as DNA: TGTGCCAGCAGTTTGCTTGGTGGCGGGACAGGGTCCACCTACGAGCAGTACTTC.

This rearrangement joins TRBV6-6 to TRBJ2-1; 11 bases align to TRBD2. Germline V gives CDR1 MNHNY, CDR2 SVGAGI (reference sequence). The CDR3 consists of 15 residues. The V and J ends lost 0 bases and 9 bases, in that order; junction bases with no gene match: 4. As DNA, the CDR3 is TGTGCCAGCAGTTACTCGGCTAGCGGGAGGTTTGAGCAGTTCTTC. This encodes CASSYSASGRFEQFF.

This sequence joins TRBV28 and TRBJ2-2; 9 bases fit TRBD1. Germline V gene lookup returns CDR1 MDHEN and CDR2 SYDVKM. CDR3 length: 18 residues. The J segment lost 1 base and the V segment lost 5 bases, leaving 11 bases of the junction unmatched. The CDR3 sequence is CASSRPGQGIRNTGELFF. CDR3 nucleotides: TGTGCCAGCAGTCGACCGGGACAGGGAATTAGGAACACCGGGGAGCTGTTTTTT.

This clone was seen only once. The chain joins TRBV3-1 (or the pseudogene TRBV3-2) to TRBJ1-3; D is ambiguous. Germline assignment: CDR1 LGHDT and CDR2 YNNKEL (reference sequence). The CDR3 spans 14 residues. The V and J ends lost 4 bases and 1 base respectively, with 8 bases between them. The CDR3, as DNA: TGTGCCAGCAGCCCGCCGGGTTCTGGAAACACCATATATTTT. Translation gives CASSPPGSGNTIYF.

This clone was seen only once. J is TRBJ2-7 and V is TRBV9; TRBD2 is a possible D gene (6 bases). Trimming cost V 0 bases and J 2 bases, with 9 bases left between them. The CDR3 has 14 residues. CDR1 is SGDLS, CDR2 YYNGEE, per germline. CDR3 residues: CASSVDSGTYEQYF. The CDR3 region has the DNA TGTGCCAGCAGCGTAGATAGCGGAACCTACGAGCAGTACTTC.

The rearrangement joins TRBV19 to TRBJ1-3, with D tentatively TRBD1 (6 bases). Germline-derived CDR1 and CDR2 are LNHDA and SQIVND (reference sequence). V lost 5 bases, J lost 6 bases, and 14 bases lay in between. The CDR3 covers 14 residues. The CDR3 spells CASSSPGHTNTIYF. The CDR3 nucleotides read TGTGCCAGTAGTTCTCCGGGACATACAAACACCATATATTTT.

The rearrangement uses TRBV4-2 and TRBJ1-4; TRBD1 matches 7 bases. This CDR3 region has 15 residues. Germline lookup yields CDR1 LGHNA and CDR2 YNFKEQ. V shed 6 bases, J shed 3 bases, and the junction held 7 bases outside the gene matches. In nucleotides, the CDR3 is TGTGCCAGCAGTTACACCGGGACAGCTAATGAAAAACTGTTTTTT. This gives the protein CASSYTGTANEKLFF.

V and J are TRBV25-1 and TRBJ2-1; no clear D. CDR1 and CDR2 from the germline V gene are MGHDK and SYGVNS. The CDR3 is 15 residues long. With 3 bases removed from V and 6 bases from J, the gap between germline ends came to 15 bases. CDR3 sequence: CASSERTLVPNEQFF. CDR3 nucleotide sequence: TGTGCCAGCAGTGAGCGAACCCTAGTTCCCAATGAGCAGTTCTTC.

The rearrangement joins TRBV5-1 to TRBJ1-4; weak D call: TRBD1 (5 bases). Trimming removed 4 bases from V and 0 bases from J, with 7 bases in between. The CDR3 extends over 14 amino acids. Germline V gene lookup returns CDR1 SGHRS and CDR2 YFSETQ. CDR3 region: CASSPTATNEKLFF. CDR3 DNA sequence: TGCGCCAGCAGCCCGACAGCAACTAATGAAAAACTGTTTTTT.

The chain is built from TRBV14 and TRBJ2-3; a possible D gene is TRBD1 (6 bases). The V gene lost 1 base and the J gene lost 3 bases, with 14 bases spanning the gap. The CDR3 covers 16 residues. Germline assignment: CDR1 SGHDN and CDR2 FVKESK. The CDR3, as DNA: TGTGCCAGCAGCCAAGTTGTGGGGGCGATAACAGATACGCAGTATTTT. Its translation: CASSQVVGAITDTQYF.

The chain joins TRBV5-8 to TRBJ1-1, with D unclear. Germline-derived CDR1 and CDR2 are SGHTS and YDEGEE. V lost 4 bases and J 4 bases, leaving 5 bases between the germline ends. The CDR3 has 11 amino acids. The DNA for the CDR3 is TGTGCCAGCAGCCCGTTCACTGAAGCTTTCTTT. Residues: CASSPFTEAFF.

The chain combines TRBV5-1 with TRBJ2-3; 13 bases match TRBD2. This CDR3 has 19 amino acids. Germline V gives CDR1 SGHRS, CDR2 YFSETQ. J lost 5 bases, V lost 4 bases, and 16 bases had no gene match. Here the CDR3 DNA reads TGCGCCAGCAGCACGACAAGGGGACTAGCGGGGACGTCGATAGATACGCAGTATTTT. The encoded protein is CASSTTRGLAGTSIDTQYF.

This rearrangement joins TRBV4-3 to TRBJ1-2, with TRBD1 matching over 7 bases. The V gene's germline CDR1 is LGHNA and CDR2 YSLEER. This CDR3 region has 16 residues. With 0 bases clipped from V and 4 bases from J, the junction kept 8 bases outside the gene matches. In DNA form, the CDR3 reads TGCGCCAGCAGCCAAGACCCGACAGGGATGAGCTATGGCTACACCTTC. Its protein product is CASSQDPTGMSYGYTF.

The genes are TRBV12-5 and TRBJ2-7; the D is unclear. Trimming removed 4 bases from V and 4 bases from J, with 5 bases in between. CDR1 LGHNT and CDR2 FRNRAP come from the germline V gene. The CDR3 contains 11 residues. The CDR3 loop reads CASGSPYEQYF. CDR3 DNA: TGTGCTAGTGGTTCCCCGTACGAGCAGTACTTC.

The CDR3 coding sequence is TGTGCCAGCAGTGAAAGGACAGGGGGGTCTGGAAACACCATATATTTT. Translating gives CASSERTGGSGNTIYF. The chain uses TRBV6-1 and TRBJ1-3, with TRBD1 matching over 10 bases. The CDR3 extends over 16 amino acids. CDR1 is MNHNS and CDR2 is SASEGT in the germline V gene. V was clipped by 2 bases and J by 1 base; unmatched bases: 2.

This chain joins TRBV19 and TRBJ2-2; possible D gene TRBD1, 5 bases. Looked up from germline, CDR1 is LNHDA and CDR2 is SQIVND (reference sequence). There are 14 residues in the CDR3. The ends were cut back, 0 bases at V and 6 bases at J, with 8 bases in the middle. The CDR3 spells CASSIDRESGELFF. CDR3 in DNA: TGTGCCAGTAGTATAGACAGGGAATCCGGGGAGCTGTTTTTT.

The DNA of the CDR3 is TGTGCCAGCAGCTTAGACAGGGGTGGAAGCTCCTATAATTCACCCCTCCACTTT. As protein: CASSLDRGGSSYNSPLHF. The chain combines TRBV7-9 with TRBJ1-6, with 7 bases identical to TRBD1. The V gene's germline CDR1 is SEHNR and CDR2 FQNEAQ (reference sequence). The trim removed 1 base at V and 0 bases at J, leaving 6 bases unmatched. The CDR3 is 18 amino acids.

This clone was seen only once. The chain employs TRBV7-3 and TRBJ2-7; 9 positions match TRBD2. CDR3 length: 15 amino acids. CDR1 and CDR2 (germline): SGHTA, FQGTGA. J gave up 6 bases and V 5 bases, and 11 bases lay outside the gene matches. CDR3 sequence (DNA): TGTGCCAGCAGCCGTTTGGGCGGGGGGGTATTCGAGCAGTACTTC. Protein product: CASSRLGGGVFEQYF. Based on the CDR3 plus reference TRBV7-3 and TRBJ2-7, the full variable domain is GAGVSQTPSNKVTEKGKYVELRCDPISGHTALYWYRQSLGQGPEFLIYFQGTGAADDSGLPNDRFFAVRPEGSVSTLKIQRTERGDSAVYLCASSRLGGGVFEQYFGPGTRLTVT.

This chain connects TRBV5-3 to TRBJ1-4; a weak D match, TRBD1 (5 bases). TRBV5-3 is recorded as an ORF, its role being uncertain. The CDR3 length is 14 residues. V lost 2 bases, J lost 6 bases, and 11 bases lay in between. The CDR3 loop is CARSFLGRHEKLFF. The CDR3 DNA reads TGTGCCAGAAGCTTTTTGGGGCGGCATGAAAAACTGTTTTTT.